This passage covers 9 T cell receptor beta chains from one sample sequenced in a study of cytomegalovirus exposure and HLA in healthy donors. The table came from immunoSEQ multiplex PCR; TCRdb's copy has only in-frame clones and leaves some out. This sample has fewer than 120,000 clones, with about nine tenths found just once. The sequenced material came from PBMCs. These receptors all come from a woman aged 18-30 years in good health and CMV-seronegative.

The chain links TRBV30 to TRBJ1-2; D not certain. This CDR3 comprises 12 residues. Trimming removed 1 base at V and 4 bases at J, with 7 bases between. Germline loops: CDR1 GTSNPN, CDR2 SVGIG (reference sequence). The CDR3 bases are TGTGCCTGGAGTGGGAAGCGCTATGGCTACACCTTC. The encoded protein is CAWSGKRYGYTF.

The chain employs TRBV4-1 and TRBJ2-2, with D perhaps TRBD1 (5 bases). Trimming pared 5 bases from V and 3 bases from J, leaving 16 bases between. CDR1 MGHRA and CDR2 YSYEKL come from the germline V gene. The CDR3 extends over 16 amino acids. The DNA of the CDR3 is TGCGCCAGCAGCGAGCAACAGGTCGGATACACCGGGGAGCTGTTTTTT. Translation: CASSEQQVGYTGELFF.

The rearrangement links TRBV7-2 to TRBJ1-2; D might be TRBD1 (5 bases). CDR1 is SGHTA, CDR2 FQGNSA, per germline. Trimming stripped 1 base from V and 5 bases from J, with 14 bases between. The CDR3 covers 15 residues. The CDR3 spells CASSLETGQLYGYTF. In nucleotides, the CDR3 is TGTGCCAGCAGCTTAGAGACTGGACAACTATATGGCTACACCTTC.

This clone was counted once. This chain connects TRBV18 to TRBJ1-3, with D hard to call. This CDR3 contains 16 residues. The germline CDR1 and CDR2 sequences are KGHSH and LQKENI. Deletions cut 3 bases from V and 5 bases from J, with 17 bases between. CDR3 sequence: CASSPLTGGVRNTIYF. The CDR3 DNA reads TGTGCCAGCTCACCCCTCACTGGAGGAGTGCGAAACACCATATATTTT.

This clone was observed once. This chain links TRBV30 with TRBJ2-5; perhaps TRBD1 as D (5 bases). The CDR3 has 15 amino acids. V lost 3 bases, J lost 4 bases, and 18 bases lay in between. In germline, CDR1 is GTSNPN, CDR2 SVGIG (reference sequence). The CDR3 DNA is TGTGCCTGGAGAACAGGACAATTTCCCGGAGAGACCCAGTACTTC. It encodes CAWRTGQFPGETQYF.

The rearrangement uses TRBV30 and TRBJ1-4; D may be TRBD1 (5 bases). The germline CDR1 and CDR2 sequences are GTSNPN and SVGIG (reference sequence). The CDR3 is made up of 11 amino acids. V was pared by 5 bases and J by 8 bases, with 9 bases between. CDR3 sequence (DNA): TGTGCCTGGCATACAGGAGAAAAACTGTTTTTT. Its translation is CAWHTGEKLFF.

The chain recombines TRBV7-3 with TRBJ1-1, with 7 bases matching TRBD1. J lost 5 bases, V lost 5 bases, and 5 bases had no gene match. CDR3 length: 13 residues. The V gene's germline CDR1 is SGHTA and CDR2 FQGTGA. The chain's CDR3 is CASSVPGGTEAFF. The CDR3 coding sequence is TGTGCCAGCAGCGTCCCAGGGGGAACTGAAGCTTTCTTT. The whole variable domain, remainder taken from reference TRBV7-3 and TRBJ1-1, is GAGVSQTPSNKVTEKGKYVELRCDPISGHTALYWYRQSLGQGPEFLIYFQGTGAADDSGLPNDRFFAVRPEGSVSTLKIQRTERGDSAVYLCASSVPGGTEAFFGQGTRLTVV.

The chain links TRBV27 to TRBJ1-1; D gene uncertain. Trimming took 5 bases from V and 2 from J, leaving 9 bases between them. Germline V CDR1 and CDR2: MNHEY, SMNVEV (reference sequence). There are 13 residues in the CDR3. The CDR3 nucleotides read TGTGCCAGCAGTACCGGACTTAACACTGAAGCTTTCTTT. Translated, it gives CASSTGLNTEAFF.

The rearrangement uses TRBV6-9 and TRBJ1-2; D gene unclear. The CDR3 sequence is 11 residues long. The germline V gene encodes CDR1 MNHGY and CDR2 SVAAGI. The V and J ends lost 9 bases and 4 bases respectively, with 9 bases between them. The CDR3 spells CARSGIYGYTF. The CDR3 coding sequence is TGTGCCAGGTCGGGGATCTATGGCTACACCTTC.